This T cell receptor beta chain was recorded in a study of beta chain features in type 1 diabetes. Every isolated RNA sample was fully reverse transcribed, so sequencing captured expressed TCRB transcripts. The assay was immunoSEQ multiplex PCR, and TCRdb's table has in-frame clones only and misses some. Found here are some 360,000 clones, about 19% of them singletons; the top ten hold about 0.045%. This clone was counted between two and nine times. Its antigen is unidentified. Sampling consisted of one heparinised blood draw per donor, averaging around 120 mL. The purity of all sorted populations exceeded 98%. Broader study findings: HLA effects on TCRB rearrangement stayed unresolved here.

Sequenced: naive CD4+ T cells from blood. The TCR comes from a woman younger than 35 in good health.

CDR3 in DNA: TGCGCCAGCAGCCCAAGAGACTTCACCTACGAGCAGTACTTC. Translating it yields CASSPRDFTYEQYF. The chain carries TRBV4-3 and TRBJ2-7; D gene uncertain. Trimming left V 4 bases short and J 2 bases short, with 12 bases between. The CDR3 has 14 residues. The germline gives CDR1 LGHNA, CDR2 YSLEER.